The present TCR beta chain was sequenced within a study of cytomegalovirus exposure and HLA in healthy donors. The overall study: Prior work identified more than 90 million unique TCR beta sequences in about 179 million T cells. Study results and limitations: Most TCR sequences proved rare, with some public TCRs found in many donors. HLA restriction was apparent for most CMV-associated TCR beta chains in a later analysis.

In the PCR, 60 Vbeta and 13 Jbeta primers were used. The protocol was immunoSEQ multiplex PCR, while the TCRdb copy is restricted to in-frame clones and leaves out a portion. The sample has about 90,000 clones; around 77% are singletons. As for this clone: Its antigen is unknown.

The CDR3 is 15 amino acids. Per the germline V gene, CDR1 is SGHAT and CDR2 is FQNNGV. Trimming left V 5 bases short and J 4 bases short, with 17 bases between. The TCR sequence derives from a boy aged 5-17 years in good health and CMV-seronegative. Specimen: PBMCs. The chain joins TRBV11-2 to TRBJ1-2, with D maybe TRBD1 (6 bases). The CDR3 DNA reads TGTGCCAGCAGCCCCAAGCGGGGGCACAGCTATGGCTACACCTTC. This codes for CASSPKRGHSYGYTF.